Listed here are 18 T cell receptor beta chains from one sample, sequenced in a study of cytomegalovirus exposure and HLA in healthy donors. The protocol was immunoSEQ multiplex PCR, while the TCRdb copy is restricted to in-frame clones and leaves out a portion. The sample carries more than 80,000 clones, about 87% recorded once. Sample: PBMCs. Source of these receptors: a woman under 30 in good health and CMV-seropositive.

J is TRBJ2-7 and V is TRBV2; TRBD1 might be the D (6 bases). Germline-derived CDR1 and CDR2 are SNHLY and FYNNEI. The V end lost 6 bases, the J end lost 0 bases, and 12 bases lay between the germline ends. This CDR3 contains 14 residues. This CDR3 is CASRPGTPSYEQYF. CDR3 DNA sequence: TGTGCCAGCAGACCCGGGACACCCTCCTACGAGCAGTACTTC.

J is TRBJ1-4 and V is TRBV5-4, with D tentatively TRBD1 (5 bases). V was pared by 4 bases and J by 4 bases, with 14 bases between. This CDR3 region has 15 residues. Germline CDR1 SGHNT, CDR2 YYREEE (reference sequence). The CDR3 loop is CASSPVLGGNEKLFF. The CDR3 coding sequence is TGTGCCAGCAGCCCCGTCTTGGGGGGTAATGAAAAACTGTTTTTT. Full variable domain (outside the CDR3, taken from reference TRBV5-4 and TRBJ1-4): ETGVTQSPTHLIKTRGQQVTLRCSSQSGHNTVSWYQQALGQGPQFIFQYYREEENGRGNFPPRFSGLQFPNYSSELNVNALELDDSALYLCASSPVLGGNEKLFFGSGTQLSVL.

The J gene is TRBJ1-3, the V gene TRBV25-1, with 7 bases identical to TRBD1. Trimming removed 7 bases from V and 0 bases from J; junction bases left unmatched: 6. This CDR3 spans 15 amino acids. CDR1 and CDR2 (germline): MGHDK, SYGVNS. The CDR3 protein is CASTPGQSSGNTIYF. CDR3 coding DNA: TGTGCCAGCACCCCGGGACAGAGCTCTGGAAACACCATATATTTT.

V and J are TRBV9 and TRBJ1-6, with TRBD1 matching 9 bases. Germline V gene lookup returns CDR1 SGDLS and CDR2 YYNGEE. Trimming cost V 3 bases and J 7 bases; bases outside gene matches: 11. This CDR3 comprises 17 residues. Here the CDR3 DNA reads TGTGCCAGCAGCGCAGGACCGGGACAGGGTGTAAATTCACCCCTCCACTTT. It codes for CASSAGPGQGVNSPLHF. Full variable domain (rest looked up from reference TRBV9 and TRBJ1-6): DSGVTQTPKHLITATGQRVTLRCSPRSGDLSVYWYQQSLDQGLQFLIQYYNGEERAKGNILERFSAQQFPDLHSELNLSSLELGDSALYFCASSAGPGQGVNSPLHFGNGTRLTVT.

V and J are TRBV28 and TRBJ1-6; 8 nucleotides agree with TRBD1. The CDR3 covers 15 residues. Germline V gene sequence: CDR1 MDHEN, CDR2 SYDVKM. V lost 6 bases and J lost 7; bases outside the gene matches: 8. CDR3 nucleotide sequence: TGTGCCAGCAGGGGATCCGGGACAGGAAATTCACCCCTCCACTTT. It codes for CASRGSGTGNSPLHF.

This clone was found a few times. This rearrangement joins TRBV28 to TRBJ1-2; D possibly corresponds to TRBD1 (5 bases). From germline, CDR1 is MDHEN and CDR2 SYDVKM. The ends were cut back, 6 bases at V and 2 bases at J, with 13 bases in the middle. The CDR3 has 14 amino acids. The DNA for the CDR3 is TGTGCCAGCAGCCAGGGCGAGAGCAACTATGGCTACACCTTC. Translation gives CASSQGESNYGYTF.

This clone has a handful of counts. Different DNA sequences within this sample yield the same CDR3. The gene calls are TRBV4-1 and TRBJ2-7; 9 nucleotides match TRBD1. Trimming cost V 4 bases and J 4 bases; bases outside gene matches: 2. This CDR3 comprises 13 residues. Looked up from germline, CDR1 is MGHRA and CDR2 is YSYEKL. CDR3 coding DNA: TGCGCCAGCAGCCGACAGGGGGGGTACGAGCAGTACTTC. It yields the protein CASSRQGGYEQYF.

The CDR3 loop reads CASSPPTAAGEQYF. The CDR3 DNA sequence: TGTGCCAGCTCACCACCGACGGCTGCAGGGGAGCAGTACTTC. J is TRBJ2-7 and V is TRBV18, with D possibly being TRBD1 (5 bases). Deletions cut 0 bases from V and 7 bases from J, with 13 bases between. Germline V gene data show CDR1 as KGHSH and CDR2 as LQKENI. The CDR3 loop spans 14 amino acids.

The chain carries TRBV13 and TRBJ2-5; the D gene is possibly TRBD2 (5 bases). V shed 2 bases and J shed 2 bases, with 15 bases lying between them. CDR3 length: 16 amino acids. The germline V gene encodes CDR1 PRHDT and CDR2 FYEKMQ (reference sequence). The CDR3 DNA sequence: TGTGCCAGCAGCTTAAAGGAGGAGTGGTCTCAAGAGACCCAGTACTTC. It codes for CASSLKEEWSQETQYF.

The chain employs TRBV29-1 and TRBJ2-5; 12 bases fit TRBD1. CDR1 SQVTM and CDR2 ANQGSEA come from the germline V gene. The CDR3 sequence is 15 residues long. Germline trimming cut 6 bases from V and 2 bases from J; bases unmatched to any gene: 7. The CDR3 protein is CSVKGDRGQQETQYF. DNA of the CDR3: TGCAGCGTCAAAGGGGACAGGGGGCAACAAGAGACCCAGTACTTC.

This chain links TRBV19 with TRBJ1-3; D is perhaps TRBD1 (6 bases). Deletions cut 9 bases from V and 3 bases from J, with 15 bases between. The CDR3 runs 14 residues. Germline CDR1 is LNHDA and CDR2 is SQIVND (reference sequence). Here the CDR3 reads CASLPQGFGNTIYF. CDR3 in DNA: TGTGCCAGCTTACCACAGGGATTTGGAAACACCATATATTTT. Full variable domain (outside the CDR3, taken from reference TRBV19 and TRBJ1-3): DGGITQSPKYLFRKEGQNVTLSCEQNLNHDAMYWYRQDPGQGLRLIYYSQIVNDFQKGDIAEGYSVSREKKESFPLTVTSAQKNPTAFYLCASLPQGFGNTIYFGEGSWLTVV.

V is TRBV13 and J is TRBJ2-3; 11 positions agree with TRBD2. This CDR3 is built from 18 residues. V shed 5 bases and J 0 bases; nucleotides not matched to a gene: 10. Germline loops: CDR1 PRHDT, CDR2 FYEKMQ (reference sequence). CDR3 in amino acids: CASSAKLSSGGSTDTQYF. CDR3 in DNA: TGTGCCAGCAGCGCCAAATTGTCTAGCGGGGGGAGCACAGATACGCAGTATTTT.

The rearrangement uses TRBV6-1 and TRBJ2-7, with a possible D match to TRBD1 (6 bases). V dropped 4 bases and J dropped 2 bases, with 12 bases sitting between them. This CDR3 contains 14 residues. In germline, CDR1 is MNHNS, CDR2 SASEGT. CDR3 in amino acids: CASSVDSWPYEQYF. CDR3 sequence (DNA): TGTGCCAGCAGTGTGGACAGCTGGCCCTACGAGCAGTACTTC.

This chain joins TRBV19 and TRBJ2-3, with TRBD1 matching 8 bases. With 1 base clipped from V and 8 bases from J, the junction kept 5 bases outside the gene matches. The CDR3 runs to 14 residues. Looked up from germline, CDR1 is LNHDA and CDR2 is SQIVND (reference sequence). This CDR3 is CASSIGTGKGTQYF. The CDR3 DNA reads TGTGCCAGTAGTATAGGGACAGGGAAAGGTACGCAGTATTTT.

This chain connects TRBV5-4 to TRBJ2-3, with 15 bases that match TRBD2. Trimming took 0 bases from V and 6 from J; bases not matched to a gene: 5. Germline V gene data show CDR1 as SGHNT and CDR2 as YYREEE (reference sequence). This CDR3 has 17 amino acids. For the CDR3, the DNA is TGTGCCAGCAGCTTGGGGACTAGCGGGGGGGCAGGTGATACGCAGTATTTT. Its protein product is CASSLGTSGGAGDTQYF.

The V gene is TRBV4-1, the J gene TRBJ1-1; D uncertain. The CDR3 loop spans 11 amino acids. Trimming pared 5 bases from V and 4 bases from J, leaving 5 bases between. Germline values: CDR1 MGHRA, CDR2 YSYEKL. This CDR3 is CASSSPTEAFF. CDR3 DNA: TGCGCCAGCAGCTCTCCCACTGAAGCTTTCTTT.

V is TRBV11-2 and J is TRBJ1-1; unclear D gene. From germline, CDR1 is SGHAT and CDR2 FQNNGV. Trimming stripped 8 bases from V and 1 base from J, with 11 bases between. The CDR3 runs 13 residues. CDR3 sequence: CASGGSQNTEAFF. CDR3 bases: TGTGCCAGCGGAGGCTCTCAGAACACTGAAGCTTTCTTT.

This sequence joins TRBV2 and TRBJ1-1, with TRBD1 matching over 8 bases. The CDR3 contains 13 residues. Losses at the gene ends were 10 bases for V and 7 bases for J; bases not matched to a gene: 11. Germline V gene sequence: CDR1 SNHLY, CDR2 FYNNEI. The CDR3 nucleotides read TGTGCCACCCACGAAGGCAGGGGGCATGAAGCTTTCTTT. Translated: CATHEGRGHEAFF.